Described below is a single T cell receptor beta chain sequence and its context. This sample is part of a study of CD4 and CD8 cells across lung adenocarcinoma regions. One entry per CDR3 protein, called by TCRdb with MiXCR from the PCR reads. The sample records under 8,000 distinct CDR3 sequences, approximately 54% being singletons. The V gene lost 6 bases and the J gene lost 5 bases, with 13 bases spanning the gap. This CDR3 comprises 13 residues. Looked up from germline, CDR1 is MNHNS and CDR2 is SASEGT. This receptor was identified in a male donor with lung adenocarcinoma. The CD4 and CD8 labels of this study may be unreliable. Sample: CD8+ T cells from the center of a lung tumor. The chain is built from TRBV6-1 and TRBJ1-1; D uncertain. This chain's CDR3 is CASRTPGRTEAFF. The CDR3 nucleotides are TGTGCCAGCAGGACCCCGGGAAGGACTGAAGCTTTCTTT.